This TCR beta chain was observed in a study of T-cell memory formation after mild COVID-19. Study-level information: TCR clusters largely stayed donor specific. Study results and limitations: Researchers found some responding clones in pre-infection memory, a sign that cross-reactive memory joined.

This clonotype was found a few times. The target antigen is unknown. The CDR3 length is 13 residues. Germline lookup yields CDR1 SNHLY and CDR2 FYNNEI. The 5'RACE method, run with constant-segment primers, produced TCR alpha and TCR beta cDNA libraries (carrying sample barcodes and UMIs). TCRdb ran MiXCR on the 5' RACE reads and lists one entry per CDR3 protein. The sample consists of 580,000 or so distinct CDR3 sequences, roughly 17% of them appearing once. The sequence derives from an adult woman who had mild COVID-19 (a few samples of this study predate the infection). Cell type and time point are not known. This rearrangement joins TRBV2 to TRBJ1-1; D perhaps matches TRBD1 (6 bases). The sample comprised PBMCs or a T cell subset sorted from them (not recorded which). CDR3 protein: CAGKTDRPTEAFF. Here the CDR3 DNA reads TGTGCTGGTAAGACGGACAGACCCACTGAAGCTTTCTTT.